This is a list of T cell receptor beta chains from one sample in a study of T cell repertoires in cytomegalovirus infection. Each CDR3 protein gets one entry after TCRdb re-called the reads with MiXCR. The table records around 240,000 distinct CDR3 sequences, 20% to 25% of them present only once. Sequenced: CD8+ T cells from PBMCs. These receptor sequences come from a human donor in good health (CMV status not recorded). Some clones in this sample may be carry-over from other donors' samples. Both conserved end residues are part of each CDR3. A D gene is named only where the DNA matches it firmly. Clone sizes are given selectively: once, few, many, or a class where the clone is expanded.

CDR3 protein: CASTPPAGGPDTQYF
CDR3 DNA: TGTGCCAGCACTCCCCCGGCGGGGGGGCCCGATACGCAGTATTTT
D gene: TRBD2
V gene: TRBV7-2
clone size: many
J gene: TRBJ2-3

CDR3 protein: CASSLLGRSDTQYF
CDR3 DNA: TGTGCCAGCAGCCTGCTGGGGCGCTCAGATACGCAGTATTTT
D gene: NA
V gene: TRBV2
clone size: NA
J gene: TRBJ2-3

CDR3 protein: CASSTGTAPEQYF
CDR3 DNA: TGTGCCAGCAGCACAGGGACGGCCCCCGAGCAGTACTTC
D gene: NA
V gene: TRBV7-6
clone size: NA
J gene: TRBJ2-7

CDR3 protein: CASSLGQGLNEQFF
CDR3 DNA: TGTGCCAGCAGCCTGGGACAGGGGCTGAATGAGCAGTTCTTC
D gene: TRBD1
V gene: TRBV5-5
clone size: few
J gene: TRBJ2-1

CDR3 protein: CSARVPGELFF
CDR3 DNA: TGCAGTGCTAGAGTCCCCGGGGAGCTGTTTTTT
D gene: NA
V gene: TRBV20-1
clone size: once
J gene: TRBJ2-2

CDR3 protein: CASSVAQGSDGYTF
CDR3 DNA: TGTGCCAGCAGCGTAGCCCAGGGTTCGGATGGCTACACCTTC
D gene: NA
V gene: TRBV9
clone size: few
J gene: TRBJ1-2

CDR3 protein: CASSLVPALGYTF
CDR3 DNA: TGTGCCAGCAGCTTAGTCCCAGCTCTTGGCTACACCTTC
D gene: NA
V gene: TRBV7-4
clone size: few
J gene: TRBJ1-2

CDR3 protein: CVSSLVGATNTEAFF
CDR3 DNA: TGTGTCAGCAGCTTAGTCGGGGCCACGAACACTGAAGCTTTCTTT
D gene: NA
V gene: TRBV7-6
clone size: few
J gene: TRBJ1-1

CDR3 protein: CASSADGPQGDTEAFF
CDR3 DNA: TGTGCCAGCAGTGCCGATGGACCACAGGGAGACACTGAAGCTTTCTTT
D gene: NA
V gene: TRBV12-3/TRBV12-4
clone size: few
J gene: TRBJ1-1

CDR3 protein: CSARLAGSYEQYF
CDR3 DNA: TGCAGTGCCCGACTAGCGGGGAGCTACGAGCAGTACTTC
D gene: TRBD2
V gene: TRBV20-1
clone size: NA
J gene: TRBJ2-7

CDR3 protein: CAWDGSRRSNYGYTF
CDR3 DNA: TGTGCCTGGGACGGCAGCCGGCGCTCTAACTATGGCTACACCTTC
D gene: NA
V gene: TRBV30
clone size: NA
J gene: TRBJ1-2

CDR3 protein: CASSLGRDGYTF
CDR3 DNA: TGTGCCAGCAGCTTAGGCAGGGATGGCTACACCTTC
D gene: NA
V gene: TRBV7-9
clone size: many
J gene: TRBJ1-2

CDR3 protein: CASSQAGETQYF
CDR3 DNA: TGTGCCAGCAGCCAAGCGGGAGAGACCCAGTACTTC
D gene: NA
V gene: TRBV7-9
clone size: NA
J gene: TRBJ2-5

CDR3 protein: CASSLAGANEAFF
CDR3 DNA: TGTGCCAGCAGTTTAGCAGGGGCCAATGAAGCTTTCTTT
D gene: NA
V gene: TRBV12-3/TRBV12-4
clone size: NA
J gene: TRBJ1-1

CDR3 protein: CASTRFVGRGDKNIQYF
CDR3 DNA: TGTGCCAGCACGCGGTTTGTCGGGCGGGGGGACAAAAACATTCAGTACTTC
D gene: TRBD2
V gene: TRBV12-3/TRBV12-4
clone size: few
J gene: TRBJ2-4

CDR3 protein: CSARGQDYGYTF
CDR3 DNA: TGCAGTGCTAGGGGACAGGACTATGGCTACACCTTC
D gene: TRBD1
V gene: TRBV20-1
clone size: once
J gene: TRBJ1-2

CDR3 protein: CASSQGEVVQGPTDTQYF
CDR3 DNA: TGTGCCAGCAGCCAAGGGGAAGTGGTACAGGGACCCACAGATACGCAGTATTTT
D gene: NA
V gene: TRBV7-2
clone size: many
J gene: TRBJ2-3

CDR3 protein: CASSEFYGGRGEQFF
CDR3 DNA: TGTGCCAGCAGTGAATTCTATGGCGGCAGAGGGGAGCAGTTCTTC
D gene: NA
V gene: TRBV6-1
clone size: few
J gene: TRBJ2-1